The clone carrying this T cell receptor (beta chain) has a handful of counts. Its antigen is currently unknown. This sample is drawn from a study of CD8+ T cells in alopecia areata. Regarding the study as a whole: The study found that many expanded lesional clones persisted in scalp and blood during tofacitinib. TCRs were shared less clearly across patients than in mice, possibly for HLA-related reasons. Normal skin's resident alphabeta T cells are also sequenced in scalp samples. Tofacitinib significantly decreased scalp clonality and expanded CD8+ clones among top 100.

The treatment here: oral pan-JAK inhibitor, 5-10 mg twice daily. The CDR3 spans 15 residues. Germline lookup yields CDR1 SGHTA and CDR2 FQGNSA. The V end lost 2 bases, the J end lost 0 bases, and 11 bases lay between the germline ends. Extraction of RNA preceded its reverse transcription into cDNA, which served as the sequencing template. This table comes from immunoSEQ multiplex PCR, and its TCRdb copy is limited to in-frame clones, with some not included. The table shows around 290,000 clones, with about 62% occurring only once. The origin of this receptor is a human donor with alopecia areata. J is TRBJ2-7 and V is TRBV7-2; D not certain. The material sequenced was CD4+ T cells sorted from blood, taken at week 24, from a patient treated with tofacitinib. In DNA, the CDR3 is TGTGCCAGCAGCTTATACCCAGACCTCTCCTACGAGCAGTACTTC. It translates to CASSLYPDLSYEQYF.